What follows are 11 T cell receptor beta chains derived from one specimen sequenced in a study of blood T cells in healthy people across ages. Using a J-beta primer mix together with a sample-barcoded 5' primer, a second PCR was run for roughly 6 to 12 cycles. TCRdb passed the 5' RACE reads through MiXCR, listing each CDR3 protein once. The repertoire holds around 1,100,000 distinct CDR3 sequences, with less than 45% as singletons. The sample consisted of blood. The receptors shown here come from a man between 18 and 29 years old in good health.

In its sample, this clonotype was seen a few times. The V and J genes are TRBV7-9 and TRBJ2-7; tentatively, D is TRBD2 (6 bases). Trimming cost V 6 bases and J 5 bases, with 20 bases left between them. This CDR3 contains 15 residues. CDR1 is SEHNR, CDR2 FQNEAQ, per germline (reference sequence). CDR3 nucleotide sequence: TGTGCCAGCAGTAACTGGGGGGAGACGGTCAACGAGCAGTACTTC. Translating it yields CASSNWGETVNEQYF.

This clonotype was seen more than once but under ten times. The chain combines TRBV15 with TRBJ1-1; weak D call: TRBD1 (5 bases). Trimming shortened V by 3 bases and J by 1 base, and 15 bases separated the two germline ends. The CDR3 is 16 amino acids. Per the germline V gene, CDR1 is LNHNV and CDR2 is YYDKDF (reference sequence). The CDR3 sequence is CATSSPREGSNTEAFF. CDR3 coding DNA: TGTGCCACCAGCAGCCCTAGAGAGGGGTCGAACACTGAAGCTTTCTTT.

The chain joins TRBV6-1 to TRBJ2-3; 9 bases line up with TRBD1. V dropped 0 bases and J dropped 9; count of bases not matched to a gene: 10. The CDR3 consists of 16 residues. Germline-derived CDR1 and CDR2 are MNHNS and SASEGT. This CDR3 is CASSEATGQGKGTQYF. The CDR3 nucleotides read TGTGCCAGCAGTGAAGCGACGGGACAGGGTAAAGGGACGCAGTATTTT.

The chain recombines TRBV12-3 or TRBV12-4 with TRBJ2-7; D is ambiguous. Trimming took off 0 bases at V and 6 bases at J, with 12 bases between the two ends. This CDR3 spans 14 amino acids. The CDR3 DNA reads TGTGCCAGCAGTTTAGCCCCGCCCCCTTCCGAGCAGTACTTC. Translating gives CASSLAPPPSEQYF.

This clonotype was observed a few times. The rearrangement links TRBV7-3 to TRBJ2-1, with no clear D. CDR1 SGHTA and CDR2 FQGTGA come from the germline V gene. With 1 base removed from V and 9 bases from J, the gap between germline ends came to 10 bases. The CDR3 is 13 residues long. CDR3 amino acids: CASSLNDLGEQFF. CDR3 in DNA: TGTGCCAGCAGCTTAAATGACTTGGGTGAGCAGTTCTTC.

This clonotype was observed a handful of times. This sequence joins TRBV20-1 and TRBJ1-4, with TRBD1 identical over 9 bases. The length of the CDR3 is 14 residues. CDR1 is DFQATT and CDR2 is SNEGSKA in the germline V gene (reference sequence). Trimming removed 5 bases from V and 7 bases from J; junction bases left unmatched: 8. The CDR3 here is CSAHSGQGFEKLFF. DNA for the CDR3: TGCAGTGCTCATTCTGGACAGGGGTTTGAAAAACTGTTTTTT.

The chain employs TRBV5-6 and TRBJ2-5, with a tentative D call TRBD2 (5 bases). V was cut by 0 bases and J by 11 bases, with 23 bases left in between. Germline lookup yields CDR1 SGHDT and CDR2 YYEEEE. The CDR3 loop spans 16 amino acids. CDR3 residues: CASSLVGSDGNNEQYF. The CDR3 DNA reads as TGTGCCAGCAGCTTGGTTGGGTCGGACGGGAACAATGAGCAGTACTTC.

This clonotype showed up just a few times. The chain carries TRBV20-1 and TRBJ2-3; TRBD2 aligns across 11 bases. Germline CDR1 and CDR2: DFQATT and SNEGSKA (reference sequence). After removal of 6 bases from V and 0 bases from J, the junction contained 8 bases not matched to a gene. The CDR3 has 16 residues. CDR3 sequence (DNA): TGCAGTGCCATCCCGGGACTAGCGGTGAGCACAGATACGCAGTATTTT. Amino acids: CSAIPGLAVSTDTQYF.

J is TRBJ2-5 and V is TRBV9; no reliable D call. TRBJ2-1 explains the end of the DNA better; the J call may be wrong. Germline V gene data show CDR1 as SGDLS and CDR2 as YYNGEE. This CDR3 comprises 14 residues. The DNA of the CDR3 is TGTGCCAGCAGCGGCGTAGGATACCAAGAGACCCAGTTCTTC. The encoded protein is CASSGVGYQETQFF.

The CDR3: CASSDIAYRDETQYF. CDR3 DNA sequence: TGTGCCAGCAGCGACATAGCCTACAGGGACGAGACCCAGTACTTC. The rearrangement joins TRBV7-2 to TRBJ2-5; D might be TRBD1 (6 bases). CDR1 and CDR2 (germline): SGHTA, FQGNSA. V was cut by 5 bases and J by 5 bases, with 18 bases left in between. This CDR3 is built from 15 residues.

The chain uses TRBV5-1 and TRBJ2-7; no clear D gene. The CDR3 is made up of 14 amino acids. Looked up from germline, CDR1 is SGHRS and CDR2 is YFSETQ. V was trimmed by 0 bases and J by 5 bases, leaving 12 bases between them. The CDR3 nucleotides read TGCGCCAGCAGCTTGGAGGGCAGAGCCCACGAGCAGTACTTC. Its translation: CASSLEGRAHEQYF.